This entry describes one T cell receptor (beta chain). The source of the sample is a study of blood T cell repertoires in COVID-19. Study-wide background: Samples representing acute and convalescent COVID-19 were sourced from the United States, Italy and Spain. Sources were T cells, B-cell-depleted T cells, or PBMCs; the material itself was cDNA or gDNA.

Per the authors' pipeline: Amplification with reference gene primers provided the estimates of nucleated cell counts. Measured with immunoSEQ multiplex PCR; TCRdb has only the in-frame clones, and not every one. The V and J calls and clone size were taken over from that table, and D and trimming were inferred from the DNA. The sample lists about 200,000 clones, 80% to 90% occurring once. From germline, CDR1 is LNHDA and CDR2 SQIVND (reference sequence). Between the trimmed V and J ends, which lost 4 bases and 2 bases, there was a span of 11 bases. The length of the CDR3 is 14 residues. The receptor was isolated from a woman at least 80 years old with acute or convalescent COVID-19. Specimen: peripheral blood. The chain carries TRBV19 and TRBJ2-5; tentatively, D is TRBD1 (6 bases). CDR3 protein: CASSTNRVQETQYF. Here the CDR3 DNA reads TGTGCCAGTAGTACCAACAGGGTTCAAGAGACCCAGTACTTC.